A selection of T cell receptor beta chains follows, all from one sample in a study of T cell repertoires in cytomegalovirus infection. A single record per CDR3 protein comes from TCRdb applying MiXCR to the reads. The sample yields about 900,000 distinct CDR3 sequences, roughly 30% seen once. What these receptors recognize is not known. This specimen was cultured CD8+ T cells from PBMCs, taken from culture after CMV antigen stimulation. These receptor sequences come from a human donor in good health (CMV status not recorded). Some clones in this sample may be carry-over from other donors' samples. The CDR3 runs from the conserved cysteine through the conserved F or W. The D gene is left open where the match is weak. For some rows the clone size is stated as once, few or many, or as a class when expanded; others skip it.

>few|TRBV11-2|TRBJ2-2|NA
CASSSAGPNTGELFF
TGTGCCAGCAGCTCCGCCGGGCCGAACACCGGGGAGCTGTTTTTT
>many|TRBV7-6|TRBJ2-2|NA
CASSLASGAGTGELFF
TGTGCCAGCAGCTTAGCGTCGGGGGCAGGGACCGGGGAGCTGTTTTTT
>once|TRBV19|TRBJ2-3|NA
CASSIGALRPVTDTQYF
TGTGCCAGTAGCATAGGGGCCTTACGCCCTGTCACAGATACGCAGTATTTT
>few|TRBV27|TRBJ1-4|NA
CASSPLGATNEKLFF
TGTGCCAGCAGCCCTCTAGGGGCAACTAATGAAAAACTGTTTTTT
>few|TRBV5-4|TRBJ1-1|TRBD1
CASSSRGQGPEAFF
TGTGCCAGCAGCTCGAGGGGACAGGGTCCTGAAGCTTTCTTT
>NA|TRBV5-6|TRBJ2-1|TRBD2
CASSPRGATSGGYNEQFF
TGTGCCAGCAGCCCAAGGGGGGCGACTAGCGGGGGGTACAATGAGCAGTTCTTC
>few|TRBV29-1|TRBJ1-1|NA
CSVVWGLNTEAFF
TGCAGCGTTGTATGGGGGTTGAACACTGAAGCTTTCTTT
>few|TRBV7-9|TRBJ2-3|NA
CASSRIGGLVDTQYF
TGTGCCAGCAGCCGAATCGGGGGCCTCGTTGATACGCAGTATTTT
>NA|TRBV11-2|TRBJ2-7|NA
CASSWRGSYEQYF
TGTGCCAGCAGCTGGAGAGGTTCCTACGAGCAGTACTTC
>NA|TRBV7-9|TRBJ2-3|TRBD2
CASSVRLAGGTTDTQYF
TGTGCCAGCAGCGTACGACTAGCGGGGGGTACCACAGATACGCAGTATTTT
>few|TRBV19|TRBJ2-1|TRBD2
CASMGGYSSYNEQFF
TGTGCCAGTATGGGGGGGTATAGCTCCTACAATGAGCAGTTCTTC
>NA|TRBV10-2|TRBJ1-1|NA
CASSESPGTVTEAFF
TGCGCCAGCAGTGAGTCCCCTGGGACCGTCACTGAAGCTTTCTTT
>many|TRBV7-2|TRBJ1-2|NA
CASSLVQGTYGYTF
TGTGCCAGCAGCTTAGTGCAAGGGACCTATGGCTACACCTTC
>NA|TRBV20-1|TRBJ2-7|NA
CSAQPPTETYEQYF
TGCAGTGCCCAACCACCTACAGAGACCTACGAGCAGTACTTC
>NA|TRBV7-9|TRBJ2-3|NA
CASSLEVAITDTQYF
TGTGCCAGCAGCTTAGAAGTAGCGATCACAGATACGCAGTATTTT